The present TCR beta chain was sequenced within a study of long-term antiretroviral therapy in people with HIV. Overall study findings and caveats: Information on adherence, resistance and therapy changes was unavailable.

As for this clone: Its antigen is as yet unknown.

Version v3.0 of the immunoSEQ assay was performed at survey level. Per-sample sequencing targets were roughly 40,000-55,000 T-cell genomes. Here immunoSEQ multiplex PCR was the method, and the copy in TCRdb shows in-frame clones only, minus some. The sample carries tens of thousands of clones, about 82% recorded once. The V gene's germline CDR1 is SGDLS and CDR2 YYNGEE. This CDR3 comprises 14 residues. With 0 bases removed from V and 0 bases from J, the gap between germline ends came to 5 bases. The samples, holding about 1-11 million cryopreserved PBMC, were thawed before DNA extraction was carried out.

The rearrangement uses TRBV9 and TRBJ2-3; D gene ambiguous. This clonotype was sampled from a young woman with HIV. The sample was unsorted PBMCs, taken 0.8 years after starting antiretroviral therapy. The CDR3 protein is CASSVGVSTDTQYF. CDR3 nucleotides: TGTGCCAGCAGCGTAGGCGTAAGCACAGATACGCAGTATTTT.